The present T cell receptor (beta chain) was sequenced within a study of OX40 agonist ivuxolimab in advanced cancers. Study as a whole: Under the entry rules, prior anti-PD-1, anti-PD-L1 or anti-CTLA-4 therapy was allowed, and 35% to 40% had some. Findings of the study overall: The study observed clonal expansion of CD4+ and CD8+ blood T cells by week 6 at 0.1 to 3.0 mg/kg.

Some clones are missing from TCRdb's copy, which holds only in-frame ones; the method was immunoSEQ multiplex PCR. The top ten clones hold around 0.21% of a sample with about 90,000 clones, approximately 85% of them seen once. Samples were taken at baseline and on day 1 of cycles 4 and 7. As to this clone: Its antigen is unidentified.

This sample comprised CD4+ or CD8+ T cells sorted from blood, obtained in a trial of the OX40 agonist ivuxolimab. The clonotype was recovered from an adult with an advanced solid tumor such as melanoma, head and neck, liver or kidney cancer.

Here the CDR3 reads CASRDRGGAETQYF. CDR3 nucleotides: TGTGCCAGCCGGGACAGGGGGGGTGCGGAGACCCAGTACTTC. The genes are TRBV2 and TRBJ2-5; 11 nucleotides agree with TRBD1. CDR3 size: 14 residues. Germline CDR1 is SNHLY and CDR2 is FYNNEI. V dropped 8 bases and J dropped 5; count of bases not matched to a gene: 7. The full variable domain, in which reference TRBV2 and TRBJ2-5 provide the parts outside the CDR3, is EPEVTQTPSHQVTQMGQEVILRCVPISNHLYFYWYRQILGQKVEFLVSFYNNEISEKSEIFDDQFSVERPDGSNFTLKIRSTKLEDSAMYFCASRDRGGAETQYFGPGTRLLVL.